The sequence of this TCR beta chain was determined in a study of blood T cells in healthy people across ages (dated by TCRdb to about 2015). In the study overall: In model experiments, roughly one uniquely barcoded TCR beta cDNA molecule per two T cells was captured by template switching. The donors were split into four age groups: young (average approximately 16 years), middle-aged (39), aged (more than 55) and long-lived (under 85). Age-related changes in TCR beta repertoire diversity were measured in the study by deep sequencing normalized with unique cDNA molecular identifiers. The study analyzed two additional independent replicas of 1 million unique cDNA reads from the same blood draw for two donors, one aged 18 to 30 and one aged 80 or older.

Systemically healthy Caucasian individuals from Russia, 39 in total and aged about 6 to 100 years, were included as donors. Each donor gave about 9.8 milliliters of peripheral blood, drawn into EDTA-treated Vacutainer tubes. Ficoll-Paque density-gradient centrifugation was used to isolate PBMCs, with at least 6.5 million per sample. Total RNA, at least 5 micrograms per sample, was extracted from PBMCs with Trizol reagent. Naive CD45RAhigh/CD27high T cell percentages were measured by flow cytometry on a PBMC aliquot from every donor. The CDR3 numbers 13 residues from cysteine through phenylalanine. The read is trimmed to its CDR3 DNA, 39 bases read in frame from base 1. The CDR1 and CDR2 encoded by the germline V gene are SQVTM and ANQGSEA. The library was built by means of 5' RACE. TCRdb lists the instrument as Illumina HiSeq 2500. A second PCR of about 6 to 11 cycles was run with a J-beta primer mix and a sample-barcoded 5' primer. Each TCR beta cDNA molecule received a unique molecular identifier from a template-switch 5' adaptor carrying 12 random nucleotides. At least 2.5 million CDR3-containing paired-end reads were obtained from each sample. The Mint cDNA synthesis kit, primed by a TRBC-specific oligonucleotide, was used to synthesize first-strand cDNA from all RNA. Following uracil-DNA glycosylase treatment, all cDNA underwent a first 18-cycle PCR with the universal primers M1SS and BC2_uni_R. The authors' pipeline ran thus. For normalization, 1 million high-quality reads, each with a distinct molecular identifier, were randomly selected from each sample. Reads with shared molecular identifiers were discarded instead of being binned into consensus sequences. MiTCR, with a Q25 quality threshold and the strictest error-elimination algorithm, was used for CDR3 identification, clonotype clustering and error correction. A nonparametric unseen species model with Euler transformation was used to estimate lower-bound total TCR beta diversity. TCRdb ran its own pipeline on the public reads, namely fastp trimming at Q25 and MiXCR clone calling, and kept in-frame beta chains. Merged by CDR3 protein, the rows form single entries marked with the most common genes and DNA. It is TCRdb's table, rather than the study itself, that gives the V and J calls and clone size. Counted in this sample were roughly 1 million distinct CDR3 sequences; about 23% of them appeared once. The ten top clones hold around 0.75% of the sample.

Study-level results and caveats: Because donor CMV infection status was unknown, age-related changes in expanded clonotypes were potentially confounded. Estimates of total diversity based on one million sequenced T cells were considered lower bounds and underestimates. Since profiling was done on bulk unsorted PBMCs, naive and antigen-experienced compartments could not be conclusively compared. Compared with the aged group, more naive CD4+ T cells, fewer expanded clones and increased TCR diversity were shown by the long-lived group, suggesting age selection. Observed TCR beta diversity correlated strongly with the percentage of naive T cells measured by flow cytometry. Observed TCR beta diversity per million T cells fell roughly linearly with age, and a significant reduction was already apparent by age around 39.

In its sample, this clonotype was seen a few times. Its cognate antigen has yet to be identified. Compared with germline, one end of the junction differs, possibly owing to a read error. These same records also appear under a second study, on T cells of mothers and their children. As the second paper documents: Donors were nine systemically healthy Caucasian individuals: three mothers and their six children. cDNA synthesis consumed the entire amount of extracted RNA, loaded at approximately 1.5 ug RNA in each 15 ul reaction. In the second PCR, sample barcodes and 2-4 random nucleotides were introduced via the M1S primer. Over 9.5 million TCR beta CDR3 reads were obtained for each mother, and millions of reads were obtained for each child. TCR recombination output is similarly shaped by thymic selection in related and unrelated pairs, with a minor effect exerted by inherited differences. Related mother-child pairs always showed normalized repertoire overlap that was slightly higher than in unrelated mother-child pairs, though the difference was never significant. Persistent microchimeric T cell clones were not detected, at a sensitivity of about 99 clones per million clonotypes. Deep NGS was used in the study to compare the TCR beta repertoires of mothers and children and to look for features that separate related mother-child pairs from unrelated individuals. On average, the children were roughly 12 +/- 4 years old, while the mothers were 40 +/- 4 years old. Libraries were sequenced on Illumina HiSeq 2000 with 100+100 nt paired-end reads after adapter ligation with NEBNext reagents. Mother and child libraries were prepared a month apart and sequenced in separate runs to prevent cross-contamination. Each donor had between roughly 500,000 and 2,200,000 distinct TCR beta clonotypes identified. Naive TCR beta clonotypes were estimated from low-frequency clonotypes matched to each donor's FACS-determined naive share, without sorting.

The TCR was taken from a girl aged 2-15 years in good health. Sequenced: blood. The chain is assembled from TRBV29-1 and TRBJ1-1; the D gene identity is not certain. For the CDR3, the sequence is CSVQTLMNTEALF. The DNA sequence is TGCAGCGTGCAGACTCTCATGAACACTGAAGCTCTCTTT.